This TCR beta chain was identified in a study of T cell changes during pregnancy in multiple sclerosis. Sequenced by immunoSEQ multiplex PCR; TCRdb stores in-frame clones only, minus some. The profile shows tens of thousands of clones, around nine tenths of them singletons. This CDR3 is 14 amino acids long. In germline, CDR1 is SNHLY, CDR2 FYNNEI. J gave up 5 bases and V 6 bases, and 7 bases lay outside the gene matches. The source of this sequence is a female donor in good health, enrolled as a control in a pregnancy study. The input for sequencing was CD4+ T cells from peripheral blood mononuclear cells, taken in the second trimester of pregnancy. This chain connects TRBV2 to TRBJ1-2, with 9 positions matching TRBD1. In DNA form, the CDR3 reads TGTGCCAGCAGCCTGCGACAGGGGGGATATGGCTACACCTTC. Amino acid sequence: CASSLRQGGYGYTF.